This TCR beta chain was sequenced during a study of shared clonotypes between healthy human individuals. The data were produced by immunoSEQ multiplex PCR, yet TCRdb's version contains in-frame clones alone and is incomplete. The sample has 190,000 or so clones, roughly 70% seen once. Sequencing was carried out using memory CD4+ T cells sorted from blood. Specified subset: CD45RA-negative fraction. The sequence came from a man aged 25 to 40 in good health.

The CDR3 region has the DNA TGTGCCAGCAGCCCAGGGACGGGTAATCAGCCCCAGCATTTT. Translated: CASSPGTGNQPQHF. The chain couples TRBV11-1 to TRBJ1-5, with D possibly matching TRBD1 (5 bases). The CDR3 has 14 amino acids. Germline V gene data show CDR1 as SGHAT and CDR2 as FQDESV (reference sequence). Trimming pared 5 bases from V and 4 bases from J, leaving 12 bases between.